This T cell receptor (beta chain) derives from a study of regulatory T cells in long-lasting Graves disease. Overall study context: Graves' patients with a new diagnosis had received antithyroid drugs under 3 months. Study observations and caveats: Sample size was small, which may have lowered accuracy. Repertoires from persistent disease leaned toward TRBV28, TRBJ1-2 and TRBJ2-5.

V gave up 6 bases and J gave up 7 bases; unmatched junction bases: 12. Germline values: CDR1 MNHEY, CDR2 SVGEGT. The CDR3 runs 15 residues. The sample's time point: newly diagnosed GD, antithyroid drugs for less than 3 months. RNA isolated from PBMCs was used to make the TCR library. On this clonotype itself: What it binds is not known. A much larger clone differs from this one at a single base, so this may be a read error. This CDR3 fails to terminate in the conserved phenylalanine or tryptophan, so it likely reflects a read error.

The authors built TCR beta libraries using iRepertoire HTBI primers and Arm-PCR of CDR3 regions. Each CDR3 protein is one row after TCRdb ran MiXCR on the multiplex PCR reads. The sample carries roughly 260,000 distinct CDR3 sequences, around 18% recorded once. These data also featured in a second study, about T cells in Graves' hyperthyroidism and ophthalmopathy. That report adds: A 13 V-J signature model discriminated ophthalmopathy versus stable hyperthyroidism.

The TCR comes from a woman aged 30 to 39 with Graves disease. The chain links TRBV6-2 or TRBV6-3 to TRBJ1-5; 7 bases agree with TRBD1. The sample here was peripheral blood mononuclear cells (PBMCs), taken at new diagnosis, from a patient treated with antithyroid drugs. CDR3: CASSDPDRVEQPQHL. DNA of the CDR3: TGTGCCAGCAGCGACCCCGACAGGGTCGAGCAGCCCCAGCATCTT.